This TCR beta chain was sequenced in a study of STAT5B mutations in CD4+ large granular lymphocyte leukemia. V shed 1 base and J shed 0 bases, with 17 bases lying between them. CDR1 and CDR2 from the germline V gene are SEHNR and FQNEAQ (reference sequence). There are 18 residues in the CDR3. The protocol was immunoSEQ multiplex PCR, while the TCRdb copy is restricted to in-frame clones and leaves out a portion. This table holds some 41,000 clones, roughly 76% found once. The receptor was isolated from a human donor in good health. Specimen: CD4+ T cells from blood buffy coats. The chain carries TRBV7-9 and TRBJ2-3; D is tentatively TRBD1 or TRBD2 (5 bases each). The CDR3: CASSLVDGTATSTDTQYF. CDR3 nucleotide sequence: TGTGCCAGCAGCTTAGTTGACGGGACGGCTACTAGCACAGATACGCAGTATTTT.